Listed here are 9 T cell receptor beta chains from one sample, sequenced in a study of blood T cell repertoires in COVID-19. The assay was immunoSEQ multiplex PCR, and TCRdb's table has in-frame clones only and misses some. The profile shows about 150,000 clones, approximately 80% of them singletons. Sequencing used peripheral blood. The receptor set was obtained from a woman aged 50 to 60 in a cohort sampled during active or convalescent COVID-19.

The rearrangement joins TRBV7-9 to TRBJ1-3, with D maybe TRBD1 (6 bases). This CDR3 is built from 15 residues. Germline V gene lookup returns CDR1 SEHNR and CDR2 FQNEAQ (reference sequence). V was shortened by 5 bases and J by 8 bases, with 19 bases between the two germline ends. Here the CDR3 reads CASSPSGRQADTIYF. CDR3 in DNA: TGTGCCAGCAGCCCCTCAGGCCGACAGGCAGACACCATATATTTT.

The V call is TRBV11-3, the J call TRBJ2-7; D might be TRBD1 (8 bases). V was trimmed by 5 bases and J by 4 bases, leaving 18 bases between them. The length of the CDR3 is 15 residues. Germline assignment: CDR1 SGHNT and CDR2 YENEEA. The CDR3: CASSHTTGEGYEQYF. Here the CDR3 DNA reads TGTGCCAGCAGCCATACGACAGGGGAGGGTTACGAGCAGTACTTC.

The chain couples TRBV7-9 to TRBJ2-5; D is possibly TRBD2 (5 bases). Per the germline V gene, CDR1 is SEHNR and CDR2 is FQNEAQ (reference sequence). V was cut by 1 base and J by 5 bases, with 11 bases left in between. This CDR3 comprises 14 residues. Written as DNA, the CDR3 is TGTGCCAGCAGCTTAGTCATGTCGGGGGAGACCCAGTACTTC. Its protein is CASSLVMSGETQYF.

This rearrangement joins TRBV12-3 or TRBV12-4 to TRBJ1-5, with a possible D match to TRBD1 (6 bases). The length of the CDR3 is 13 residues. V gave up 3 bases and J gave up 11 bases, with 14 bases separating them. The CDR3 DNA follows: TGTGCCAGCAGTTTTGGGGGACAAGGGGCCCAGCATTTT. It translates to CASSFGGQGAQHF.

The rearrangement uses TRBV6-5 and TRBJ1-2; possibly TRBD1 for D (6 bases). Trimming took off 2 bases at V and 4 bases at J, with 17 bases between the two ends. This CDR3 comprises 16 residues. Per the germline V gene, CDR1 is MNHEY and CDR2 is SVGAGI. CDR3 amino acids: CASSYTRDIGGYGYTF. The CDR3 DNA reads TGTGCCAGCAGTTACACCCGGGACATTGGGGGCTATGGCTACACCTTC.

As concerns this clone: Within the sample, other DNA sequences also encode this same CDR3. This chain connects TRBV11-2 to TRBJ1-4; D uncertain. Deletions cut 2 bases from V and 5 bases from J, with 6 bases between. The CDR3 loop spans 13 amino acids. Germline values: CDR1 SGHAT, CDR2 FQNNGV. The CDR3: CASSLLSNEKLFF. CDR3 nucleotide sequence: TGTGCCAGCAGCTTATTGAGCAATGAAAAACTGTTTTTT.

This CDR3 reads CASSENLIEAFF. The CDR3 DNA sequence: TGTGCCAGCAGTGAAAATCTAATTGAAGCTTTCTTT. The chain joins TRBV2 to TRBJ1-1; unclear D gene. The germline gives CDR1 SNHLY, CDR2 FYNNEI. The V end lost 2 bases, the J end lost 7 bases, and 8 bases lay between the germline ends. This CDR3 region has 12 residues.

The V and J genes are TRBV19 and TRBJ2-5, with 8 bases lining up with TRBD2. The CDR3 contains 14 residues. Germline V gene sequence: CDR1 LNHDA, CDR2 SQIVND (reference sequence). V was clipped by 5 bases and J by 5 bases; unmatched bases: 7. The CDR3 nucleotides are TGTGCCAGTAGTGTTGCGGGGGGCCTTGAGACCCAGTACTTC. It yields the protein CASSVAGGLETQYF. Combining the CDR3 with reference TRBV19 and TRBJ2-5 gives the whole variable domain DGGITQSPKYLFRKEGQNVTLSCEQNLNHDAMYWYRQDPGQGLRLIYYSQIVNDFQKGDIAEGYSVSREKKESFPLTVTSAQKNPTAFYLCASSVAGGLETQYFGPGTRLLVL.

The gene calls are TRBV7-2 and TRBJ1-6; a possible D gene is TRBD1 (6 bases). Germline lookup yields CDR1 SGHTA and CDR2 FQGNSA. The CDR3 runs to 16 residues. V dropped 3 bases and J dropped 0 bases, with 9 bases sitting between them. The CDR3 region is CASSLDRSSYNSPLHF. The CDR3 nucleotides read TGTGCCAGCAGCTTGGACAGAAGCTCCTATAATTCACCCCTCCACTTT.